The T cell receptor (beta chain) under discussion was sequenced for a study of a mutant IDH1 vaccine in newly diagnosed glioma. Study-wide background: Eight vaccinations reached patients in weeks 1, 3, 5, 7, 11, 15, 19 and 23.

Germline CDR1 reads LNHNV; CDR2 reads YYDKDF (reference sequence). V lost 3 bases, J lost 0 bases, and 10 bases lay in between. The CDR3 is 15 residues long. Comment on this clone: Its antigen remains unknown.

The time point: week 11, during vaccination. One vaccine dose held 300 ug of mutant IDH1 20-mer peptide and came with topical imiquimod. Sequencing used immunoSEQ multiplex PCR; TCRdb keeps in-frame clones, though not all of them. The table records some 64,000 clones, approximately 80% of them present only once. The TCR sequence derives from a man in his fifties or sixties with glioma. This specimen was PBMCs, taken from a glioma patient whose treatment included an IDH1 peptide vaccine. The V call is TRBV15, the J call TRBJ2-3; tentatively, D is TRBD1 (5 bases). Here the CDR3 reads CATSSRGHSTDTQYF. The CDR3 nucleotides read TGTGCCACCAGCAGCCGTGGACACAGCACAGATACGCAGTATTTT.